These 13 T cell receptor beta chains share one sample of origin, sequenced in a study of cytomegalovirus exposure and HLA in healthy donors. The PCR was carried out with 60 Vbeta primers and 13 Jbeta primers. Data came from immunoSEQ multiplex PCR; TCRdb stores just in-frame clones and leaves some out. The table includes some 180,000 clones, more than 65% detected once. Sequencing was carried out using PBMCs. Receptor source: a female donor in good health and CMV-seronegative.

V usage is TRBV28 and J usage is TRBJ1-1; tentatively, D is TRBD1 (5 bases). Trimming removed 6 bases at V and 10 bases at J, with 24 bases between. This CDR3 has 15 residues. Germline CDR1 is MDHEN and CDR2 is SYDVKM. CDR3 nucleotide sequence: TGTGCCAGCAGCTTACAGCCAGGCAGGGCGCTTGGAGCTTTCTTT. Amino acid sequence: CASSLQPGRALGAFF.

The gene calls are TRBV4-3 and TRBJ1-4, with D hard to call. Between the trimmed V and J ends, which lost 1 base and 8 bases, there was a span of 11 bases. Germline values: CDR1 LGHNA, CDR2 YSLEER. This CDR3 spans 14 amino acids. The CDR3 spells CASSQVPEGEKLFF. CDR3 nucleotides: TGCGCCAGCAGCCAAGTCCCGGAGGGAGAAAAACTGTTTTTT.

The CDR3 region is CSVGFRDNSPLHF. In DNA form, the CDR3 reads TGCAGCGTTGGCTTCAGGGATAATTCACCCCTCCACTTT. The chain is built from TRBV29-1 and TRBJ1-6; weak D call: TRBD1 (5 bases). The CDR3 extends over 13 amino acids. Germline V gives CDR1 SQVTM, CDR2 ANQGSEA. V was trimmed by 4 bases and J by 5 bases, leaving 9 bases between them.

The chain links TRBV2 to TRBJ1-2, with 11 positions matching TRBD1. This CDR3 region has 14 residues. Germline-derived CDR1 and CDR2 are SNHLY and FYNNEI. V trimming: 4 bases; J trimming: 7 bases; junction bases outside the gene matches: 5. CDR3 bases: TGTGCCAGCAGTGGGTCGGACAGGGGGCCTGGCTACACCTTC. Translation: CASSGSDRGPGYTF.

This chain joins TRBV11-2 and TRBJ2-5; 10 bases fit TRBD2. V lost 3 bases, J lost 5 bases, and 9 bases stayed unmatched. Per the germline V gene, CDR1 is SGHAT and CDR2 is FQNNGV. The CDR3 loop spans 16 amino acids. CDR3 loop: CASSLGTLAGAETQYF. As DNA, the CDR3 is TGTGCCAGCAGCTTGGGGACCCTAGCGGGGGCGGAGACCCAGTACTTC.

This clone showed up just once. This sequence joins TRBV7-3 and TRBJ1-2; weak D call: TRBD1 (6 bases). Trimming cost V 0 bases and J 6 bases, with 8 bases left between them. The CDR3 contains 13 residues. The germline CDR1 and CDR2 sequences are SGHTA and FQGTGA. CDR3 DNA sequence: TGTGCCAGCAGCTTAACCAGGGGAGATGGCTACACCTTC. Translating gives CASSLTRGDGYTF.

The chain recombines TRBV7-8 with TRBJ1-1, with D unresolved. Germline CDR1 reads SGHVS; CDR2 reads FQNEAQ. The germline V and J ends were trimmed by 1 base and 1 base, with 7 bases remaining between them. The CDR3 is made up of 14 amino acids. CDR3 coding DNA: TGTGCCAGCAGCTTAGTGGAGGGGAACACTGAAGCTTTCTTT. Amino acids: CASSLVEGNTEAFF.

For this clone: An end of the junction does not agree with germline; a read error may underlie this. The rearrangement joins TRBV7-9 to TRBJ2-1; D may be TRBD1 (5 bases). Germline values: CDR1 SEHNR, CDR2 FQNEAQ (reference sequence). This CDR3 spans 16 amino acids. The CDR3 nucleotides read TGTTCCAGCAGTATCTTCTGGGGCGACTCCTACAATGAGCAGTTCTTC. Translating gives CSSSIFWGDSYNEQFF.

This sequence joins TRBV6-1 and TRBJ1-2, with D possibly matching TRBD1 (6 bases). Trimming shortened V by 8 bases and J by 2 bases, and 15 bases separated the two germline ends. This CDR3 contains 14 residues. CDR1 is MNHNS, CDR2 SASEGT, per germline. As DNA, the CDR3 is TGTGCCAGCTGGCGGGGGGCCAACAACTATGGCTACACCTTC. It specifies CASWRGANNYGYTF.

CDR3 region: CASSRASYNEQFF. In DNA, the CDR3 is TGTGCCAGCAGTCGTGCGTCCTACAATGAGCAGTTCTTC. The chain links TRBV7-9 to TRBJ2-1; D is unresolved. V gave up 6 bases and J gave up 1 base, with 7 bases separating them. CDR1 is SEHNR, CDR2 FQNEAQ, per germline (reference sequence). This CDR3 comprises 13 residues.

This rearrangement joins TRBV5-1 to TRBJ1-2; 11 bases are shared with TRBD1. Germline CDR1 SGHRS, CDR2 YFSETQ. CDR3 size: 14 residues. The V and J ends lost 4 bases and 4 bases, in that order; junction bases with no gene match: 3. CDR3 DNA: TGCGCCAGCAGCGAAGGGACAGGGGGCTATGGCTACACCTTC. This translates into CASSEGTGGYGYTF.

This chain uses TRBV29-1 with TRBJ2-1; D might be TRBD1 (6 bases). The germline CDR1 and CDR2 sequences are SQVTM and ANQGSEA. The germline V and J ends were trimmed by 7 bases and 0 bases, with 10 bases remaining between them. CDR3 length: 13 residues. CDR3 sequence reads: CSERQASYNEQFF. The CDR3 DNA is TGCAGCGAAAGACAGGCCTCCTACAATGAGCAGTTCTTC.

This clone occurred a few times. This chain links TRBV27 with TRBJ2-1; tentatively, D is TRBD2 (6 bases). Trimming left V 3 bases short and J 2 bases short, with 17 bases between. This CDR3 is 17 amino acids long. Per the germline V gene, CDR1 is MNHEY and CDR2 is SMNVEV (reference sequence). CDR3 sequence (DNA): TGTGCCAGCAGTTTTGTCGGCGGAGGGTCCACCTACAATGAGCAGTTCTTC. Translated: CASSFVGGGSTYNEQFF.